The source of this T cell receptor beta chain is a study of neoadjuvant nivolumab and ipilimumab in lung cancer. Findings and limits, study-wide: Only a single major-pathologic-response sample was available for clonality analysis.

Assay used: immunoSEQ multiplex PCR; TCRdb lists only in-frame clones, some missing. In the table there are about 8,800 clones, roughly 77% of which are singletons. The CDR3 sequence is 17 residues long. Germline-derived CDR1 and CDR2 are SGHDN and FVKESK. J was trimmed by 0 bases and V by 4 bases; bases with no gene match: 12. A note on this clone: Its antigen is not identified.

The genes are TRBV14 and TRBJ2-7; 7 nucleotides agree with TRBD2. The sequenced sample was tumor tissue, obtained after neoadjuvant nivolumab, alone or with ipilimumab, at or shortly before surgery. This receptor was taken from an adult with non-small cell lung cancer. This CDR3 reads CASSPPGGFLPSYEQYF. The DNA for the CDR3 is TGTGCCAGCAGCCCCCCCGGGGGGTTCCTACCCTCCTACGAGCAGTACTTC.